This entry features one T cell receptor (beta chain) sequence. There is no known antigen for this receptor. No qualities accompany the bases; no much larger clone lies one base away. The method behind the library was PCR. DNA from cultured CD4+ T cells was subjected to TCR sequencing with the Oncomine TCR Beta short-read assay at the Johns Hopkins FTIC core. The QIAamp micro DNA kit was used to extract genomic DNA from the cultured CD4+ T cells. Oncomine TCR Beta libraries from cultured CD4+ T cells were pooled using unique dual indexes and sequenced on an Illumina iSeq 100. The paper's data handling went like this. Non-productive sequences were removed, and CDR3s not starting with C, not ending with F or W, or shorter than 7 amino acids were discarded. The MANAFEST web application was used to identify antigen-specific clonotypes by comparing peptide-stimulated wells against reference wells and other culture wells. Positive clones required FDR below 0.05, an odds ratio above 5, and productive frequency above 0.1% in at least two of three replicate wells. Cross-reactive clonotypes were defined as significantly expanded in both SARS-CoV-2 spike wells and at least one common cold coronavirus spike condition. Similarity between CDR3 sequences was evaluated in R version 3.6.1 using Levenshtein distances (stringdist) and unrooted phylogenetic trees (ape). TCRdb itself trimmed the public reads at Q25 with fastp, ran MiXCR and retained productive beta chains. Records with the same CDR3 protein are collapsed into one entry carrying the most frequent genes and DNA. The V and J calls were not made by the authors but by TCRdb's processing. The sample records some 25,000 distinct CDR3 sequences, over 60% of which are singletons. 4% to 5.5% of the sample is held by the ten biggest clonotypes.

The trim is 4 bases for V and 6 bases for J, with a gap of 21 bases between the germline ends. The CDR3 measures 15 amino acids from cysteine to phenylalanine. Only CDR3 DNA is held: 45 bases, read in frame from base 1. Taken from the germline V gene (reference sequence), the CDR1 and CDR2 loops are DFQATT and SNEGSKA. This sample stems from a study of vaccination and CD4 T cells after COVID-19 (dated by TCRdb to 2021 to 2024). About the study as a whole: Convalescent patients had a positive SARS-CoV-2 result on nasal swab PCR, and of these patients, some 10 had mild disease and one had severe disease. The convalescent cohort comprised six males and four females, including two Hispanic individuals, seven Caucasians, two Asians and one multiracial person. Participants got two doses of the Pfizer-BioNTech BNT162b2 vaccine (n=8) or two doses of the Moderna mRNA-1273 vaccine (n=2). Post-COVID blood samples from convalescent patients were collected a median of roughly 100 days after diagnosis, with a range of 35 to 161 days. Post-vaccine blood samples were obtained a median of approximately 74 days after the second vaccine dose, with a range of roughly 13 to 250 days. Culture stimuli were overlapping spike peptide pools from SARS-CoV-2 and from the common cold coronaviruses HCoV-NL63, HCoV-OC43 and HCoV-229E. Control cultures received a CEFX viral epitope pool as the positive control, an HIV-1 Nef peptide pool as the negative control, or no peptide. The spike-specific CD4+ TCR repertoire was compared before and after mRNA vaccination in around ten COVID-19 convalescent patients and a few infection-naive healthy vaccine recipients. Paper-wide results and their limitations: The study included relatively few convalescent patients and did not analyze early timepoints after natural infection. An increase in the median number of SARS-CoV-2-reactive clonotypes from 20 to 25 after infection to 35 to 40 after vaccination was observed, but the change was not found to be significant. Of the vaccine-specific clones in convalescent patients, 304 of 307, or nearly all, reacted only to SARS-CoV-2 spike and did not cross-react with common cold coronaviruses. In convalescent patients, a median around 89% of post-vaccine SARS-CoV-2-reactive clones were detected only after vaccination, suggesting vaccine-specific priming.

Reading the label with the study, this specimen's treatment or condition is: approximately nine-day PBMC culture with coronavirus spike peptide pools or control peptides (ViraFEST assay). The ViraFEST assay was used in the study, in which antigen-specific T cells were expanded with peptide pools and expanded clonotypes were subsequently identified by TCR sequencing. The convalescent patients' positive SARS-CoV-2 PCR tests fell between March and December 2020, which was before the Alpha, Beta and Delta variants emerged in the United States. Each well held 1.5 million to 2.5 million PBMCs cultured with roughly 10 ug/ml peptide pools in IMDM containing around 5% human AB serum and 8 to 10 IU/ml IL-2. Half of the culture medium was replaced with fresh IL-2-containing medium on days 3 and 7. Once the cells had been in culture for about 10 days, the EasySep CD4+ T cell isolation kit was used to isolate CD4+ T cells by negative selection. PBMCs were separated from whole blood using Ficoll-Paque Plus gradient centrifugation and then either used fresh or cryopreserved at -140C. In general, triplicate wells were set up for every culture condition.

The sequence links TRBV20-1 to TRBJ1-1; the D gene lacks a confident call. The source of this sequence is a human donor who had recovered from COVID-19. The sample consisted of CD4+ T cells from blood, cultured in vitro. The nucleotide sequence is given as TGCAGTGCTACTCTTACCTCGGACCGCTTACCTGAAGCTTTCTTT. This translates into CSATLTSDRLPEAFF.